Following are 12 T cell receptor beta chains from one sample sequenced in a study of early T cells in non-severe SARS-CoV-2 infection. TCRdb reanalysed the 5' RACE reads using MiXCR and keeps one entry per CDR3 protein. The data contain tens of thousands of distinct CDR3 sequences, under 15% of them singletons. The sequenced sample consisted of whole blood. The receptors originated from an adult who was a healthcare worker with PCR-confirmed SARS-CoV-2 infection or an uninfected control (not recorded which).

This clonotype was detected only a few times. CDR3 coding DNA: TGTGCCAGCAGTTACAGTCCGTTGAACACTGAAGCTTTCTTT. Translating gives CASSYSPLNTEAFF. The genes are TRBV6-6 and TRBJ1-1; D unclear. Trimming cost V 2 bases and J 0 bases, with 7 bases left between them. This CDR3 has 14 residues. Germline V gives CDR1 MNHNY, CDR2 SVGAGI (reference sequence).

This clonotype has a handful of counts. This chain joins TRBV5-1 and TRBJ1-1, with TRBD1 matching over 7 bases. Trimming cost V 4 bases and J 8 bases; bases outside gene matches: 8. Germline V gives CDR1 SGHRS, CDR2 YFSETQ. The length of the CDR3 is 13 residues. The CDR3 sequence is CASSIGTVVEAFF. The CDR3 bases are TGCGCCAGCAGCATAGGGACAGTGGTCGAAGCTTTCTTT. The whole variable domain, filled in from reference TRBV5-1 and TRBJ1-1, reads KAGVTQTPRYLIKTRGQQVTLSCSPISGHRSVSWYQQTPGQGLQFLFEYFSETQRNKGNFPGRFSGRQFSNSRSEMNVSTLELGDSALYLCASSIGTVVEAFFGQGTRLTVV.

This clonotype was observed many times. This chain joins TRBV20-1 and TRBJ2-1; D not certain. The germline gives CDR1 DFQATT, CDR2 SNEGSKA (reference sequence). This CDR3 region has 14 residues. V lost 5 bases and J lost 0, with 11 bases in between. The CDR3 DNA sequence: TGCAGTGCTGTACACCCGAGCTCCTACAATGAGCAGTTCTTC. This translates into CSAVHPSSYNEQFF.

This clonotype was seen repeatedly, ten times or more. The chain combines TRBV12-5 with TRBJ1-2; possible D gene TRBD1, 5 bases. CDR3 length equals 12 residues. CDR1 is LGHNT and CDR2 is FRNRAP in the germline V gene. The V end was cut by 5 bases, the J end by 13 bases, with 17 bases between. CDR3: CASGLGARKSTF. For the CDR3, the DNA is TGTGCTAGTGGTCTAGGGGCCAGAAAGAGCACCTTC.

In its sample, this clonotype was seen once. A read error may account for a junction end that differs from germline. The CDR3 spells CTSSPTEIFTEAFF. The CDR3 DNA is TGTACCAGCTCACCAACAGAAATCTTCACTGAAGCTTTCTTT. The rearrangement links TRBV18 to TRBJ1-1; D not certain. CDR1 KGHSH and CDR2 LQKENI come from the germline V gene. The CDR3 runs 14 residues.

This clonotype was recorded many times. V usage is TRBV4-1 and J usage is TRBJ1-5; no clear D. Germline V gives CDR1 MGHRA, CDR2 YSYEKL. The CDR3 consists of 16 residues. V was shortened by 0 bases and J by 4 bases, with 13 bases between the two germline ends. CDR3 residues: CASSQDPGNSNQPQHF. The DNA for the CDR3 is TGCGCCAGCAGCCAAGACCCAGGAAATTCAAATCAGCCCCAGCATTTT.

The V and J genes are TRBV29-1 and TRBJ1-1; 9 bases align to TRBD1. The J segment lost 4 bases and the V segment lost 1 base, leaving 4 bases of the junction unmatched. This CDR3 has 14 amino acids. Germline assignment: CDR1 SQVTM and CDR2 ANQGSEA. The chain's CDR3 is CSVEAPTGGTEAFF. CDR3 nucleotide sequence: TGCAGCGTTGAAGCTCCGACAGGGGGCACTGAAGCTTTCTTT.

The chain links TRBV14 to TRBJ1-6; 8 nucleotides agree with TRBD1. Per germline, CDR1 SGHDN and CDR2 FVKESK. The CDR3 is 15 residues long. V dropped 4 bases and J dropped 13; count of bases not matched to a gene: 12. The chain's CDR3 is CASSPDREGGPPLHF. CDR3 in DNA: TGTGCCAGCAGCCCGGACAGGGAGGGAGGACCCCCCCTCCACTTT. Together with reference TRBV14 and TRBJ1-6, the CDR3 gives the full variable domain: EAGVTQFPSHSVIEKGQTVTLRCDPISGHDNLYWYRRVMGKEIKFLLHFVKESKQDESGMPNNRFLAERTGGTYSTLKVQPAELEDSGVYFCASSPDREGGPPLHFGNGTRLTVT.

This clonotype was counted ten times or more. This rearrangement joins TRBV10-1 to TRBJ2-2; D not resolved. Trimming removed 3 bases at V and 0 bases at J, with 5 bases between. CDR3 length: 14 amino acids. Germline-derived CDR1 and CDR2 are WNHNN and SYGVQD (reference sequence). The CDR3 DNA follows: TGCGCCAGCAGTGATGGGTCGAACACCGGGGAGCTGTTTTTT. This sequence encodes CASSDGSNTGELFF.

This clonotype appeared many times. The CDR3 is CATLRPSSGNTIYF. CDR3 nucleotides: TGTGCCACTCTCAGACCGAGCTCTGGAAACACCATATATTTT. The chain is built from TRBV19 and TRBJ1-3; no definite D call. CDR1 LNHDA and CDR2 SQIVND come from the germline V gene (reference sequence). Trimming pared 10 bases from V and 0 bases from J, leaving 13 bases between. The CDR3 contains 14 residues.

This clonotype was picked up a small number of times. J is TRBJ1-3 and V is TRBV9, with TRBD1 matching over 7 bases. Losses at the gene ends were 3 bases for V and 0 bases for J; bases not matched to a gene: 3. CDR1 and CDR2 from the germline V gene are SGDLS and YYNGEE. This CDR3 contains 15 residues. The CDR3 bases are TGTGCCAGCAGCGACGGGGACAGCTCTGGAAACACCATATATTTT. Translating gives CASSDGDSSGNTIYF.

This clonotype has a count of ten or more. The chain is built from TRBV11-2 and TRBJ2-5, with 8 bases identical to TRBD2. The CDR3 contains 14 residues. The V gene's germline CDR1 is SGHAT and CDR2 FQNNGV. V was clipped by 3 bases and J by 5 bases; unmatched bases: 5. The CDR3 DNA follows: TGTGCCAGCAGCTTCGGTAGCGGGGTTGAGACCCAGTACTTC. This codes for CASSFGSGVETQYF.